This record concerns one TCR beta chain sequence. The CDR3 spans 14 residues. Germline CDR1 SNHLY, CDR2 FYNNEI. The ends were cut back, 3 bases at V and 1 base at J, with 9 bases in the middle. The data were taken from a study of OX40 agonist ivuxolimab in advanced cancers. Profiling relied on immunoSEQ multiplex PCR, and the TCRdb table lists in-frame clones only, not all of them. The table has some 70,000 clones, about 88% seen once. The rearrangement uses TRBV2 and TRBJ1-2, with D unclear. This specimen was CD4+ or CD8+ T cells sorted from blood, taken in a trial of the OX40 agonist ivuxolimab. This TCR was recovered from an adult with an advanced solid tumor such as melanoma, head and neck, liver or kidney cancer. This chain's CDR3 is CASSERNFNYGYTF. The CDR3 DNA reads TGTGCCAGCAGTGAGCGGAACTTTAACTATGGCTACACCTTC.